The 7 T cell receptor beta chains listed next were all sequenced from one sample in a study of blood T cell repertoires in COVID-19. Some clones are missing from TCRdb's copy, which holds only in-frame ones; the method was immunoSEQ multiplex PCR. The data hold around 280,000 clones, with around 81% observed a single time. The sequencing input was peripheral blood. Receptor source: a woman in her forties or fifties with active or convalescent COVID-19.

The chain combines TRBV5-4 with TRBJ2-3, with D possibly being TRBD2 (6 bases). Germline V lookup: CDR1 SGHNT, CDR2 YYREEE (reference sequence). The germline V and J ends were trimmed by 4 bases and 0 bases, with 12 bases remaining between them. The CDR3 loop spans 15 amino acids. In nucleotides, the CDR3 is TGTGCCAGCAGCGGTGGGGCGGGGAGCACAGATACGCAGTATTTT. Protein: CASSGGAGSTDTQYF.

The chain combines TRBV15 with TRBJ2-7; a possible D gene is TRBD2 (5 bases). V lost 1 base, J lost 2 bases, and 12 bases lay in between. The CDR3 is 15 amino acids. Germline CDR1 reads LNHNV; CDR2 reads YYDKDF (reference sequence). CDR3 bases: TGTGCCACCAGCAGAGGTGGGAGAGGGCCCTACGAGCAGTACTTC. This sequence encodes CATSRGGRGPYEQYF.

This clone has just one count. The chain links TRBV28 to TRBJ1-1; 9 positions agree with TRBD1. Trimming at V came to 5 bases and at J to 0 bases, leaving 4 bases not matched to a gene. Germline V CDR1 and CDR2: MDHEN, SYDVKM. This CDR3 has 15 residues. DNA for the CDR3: TGTGCCAGCAGTGGCTGGACAGGGGTGAACACTGAAGCTTTCTTT. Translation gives CASSGWTGVNTEAFF.

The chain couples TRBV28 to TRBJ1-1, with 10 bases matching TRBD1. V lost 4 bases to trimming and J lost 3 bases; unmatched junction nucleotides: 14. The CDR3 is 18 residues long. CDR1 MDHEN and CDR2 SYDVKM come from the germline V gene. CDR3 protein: CASSSNSRDRGIDTEAFF. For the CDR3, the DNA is TGTGCCAGCAGTTCCAACTCCCGGGACAGGGGCATCGACACTGAAGCTTTCTTT.

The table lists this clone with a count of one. The CDR3 here is CASSSGSWSSYNEQFF. The CDR3 DNA reads TGTGCCAGCAGCTCCGGTAGTTGGAGCTCCTACAATGAGCAGTTCTTC. The rearrangement joins TRBV7-2 to TRBJ2-1; D is unclear. The V gene lost 4 bases and the J gene lost 0 bases, with 13 bases spanning the gap. Germline CDR1 reads SGHTA; CDR2 reads FQGNSA. CDR3 size: 16 residues.

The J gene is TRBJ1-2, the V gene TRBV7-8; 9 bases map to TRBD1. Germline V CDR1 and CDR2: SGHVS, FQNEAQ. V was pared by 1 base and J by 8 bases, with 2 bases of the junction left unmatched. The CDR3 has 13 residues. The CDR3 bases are TGTGCCAGCAGCTTAGGGGACAGGGAAGGCTACACCTTC. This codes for CASSLGDREGYTF.

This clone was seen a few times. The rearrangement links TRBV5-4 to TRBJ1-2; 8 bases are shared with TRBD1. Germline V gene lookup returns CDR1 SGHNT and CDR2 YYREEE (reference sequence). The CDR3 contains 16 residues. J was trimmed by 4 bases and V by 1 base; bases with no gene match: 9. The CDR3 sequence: CASSLFGAGGAYGYTF. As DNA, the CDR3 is TGTGCCAGCAGCTTGTTTGGTGCAGGGGGCGCCTATGGCTACACCTTC.